Detailed here is one TCR beta chain. This entry is derived from a study of blood T cell repertoires in COVID-19. For the study at large: COVID-19 samples from acute and convalescent phases originated in the United States, Italy and Spain. PBMCs, B-cell-depleted T cells, or T cells were the source of the cDNA or gDNA that made up the material.

Source study methods: Using reference gene primer amplification, nucleated cell counts were estimated. Measured with immunoSEQ multiplex PCR; TCRdb has only the in-frame clones, and not every one. The V and J calls and clone size come from that table; D and trimming were worked out from the DNA. The sample lists hundreds of thousands of clones; approximately 90% were seen once. This CDR3 spans 13 amino acids. The ends were cut back, 5 bases at V and 7 bases at J, with 15 bases in the middle. Germline CDR1 reads MNHEY; CDR2 reads SMNVEV (reference sequence). The sequencing input was peripheral blood. The receptor was isolated from a man aged 35 to 55 with acute or convalescent COVID-19. This chain connects TRBV27 to TRBJ2-7; D is possibly TRBD1 (6 bases). CDR3 protein: CASSGNRVGEQYF. The DNA of the CDR3 is TGTGCCAGCAGTGGAAACAGGGTAGGAGAGCAGTACTTC.